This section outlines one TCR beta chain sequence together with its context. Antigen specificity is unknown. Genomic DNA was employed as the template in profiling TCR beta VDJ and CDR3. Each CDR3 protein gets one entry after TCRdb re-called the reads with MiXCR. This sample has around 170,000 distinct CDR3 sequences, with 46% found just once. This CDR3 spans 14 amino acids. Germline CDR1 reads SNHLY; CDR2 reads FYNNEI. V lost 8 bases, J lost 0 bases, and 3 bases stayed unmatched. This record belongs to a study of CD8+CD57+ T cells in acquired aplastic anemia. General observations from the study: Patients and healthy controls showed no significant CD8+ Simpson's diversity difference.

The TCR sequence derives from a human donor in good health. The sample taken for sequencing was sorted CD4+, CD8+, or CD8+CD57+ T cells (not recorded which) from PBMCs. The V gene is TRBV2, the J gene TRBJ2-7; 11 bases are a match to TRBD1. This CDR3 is CASSGTGGSYEQYF. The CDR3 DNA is TGTGCCAGCTCCGGGACAGGGGGCTCCTACGAGCAGTACTTC.